This passage covers 10 T cell receptor beta chains from one sample sequenced in a study of siplizumab effects on memory and regulatory T cells. The data were produced by immunoSEQ multiplex PCR, yet TCRdb's version contains in-frame clones alone and is incomplete. The sample includes tens of thousands of clones, approximately 97% of them seen just once. Source material: naive CD4+ T cells sorted from blood. Source of these receptors: a human donor in good health.

The CDR3 bases are TGTGCCAGCAGCACCGACAGGGGGCTTGTTTATAATTCACCCCTCCACTTT. Residues: CASSTDRGLVYNSPLHF. The V gene is TRBV7-9, the J gene TRBJ1-6; TRBD1 aligns across 10 bases. The V gene's germline CDR1 is SEHNR and CDR2 FQNEAQ (reference sequence). Trimming cost V 5 bases and J 4 bases; bases outside gene matches: 8. The CDR3 consists of 17 residues. Drawing the rest from reference TRBV7-9 and TRBJ1-6, the complete variable domain is DTGVSQNPRHKITKRGQNVTFRCDPISEHNRLYWYRQTLGQGPEFLTYFQNEAQLEKSRLLSDRFSAERPKGSFSTLEIQRTEQGDSAMYLCASSTDRGLVYNSPLHFGNGTRLTVT.

The chain carries TRBV11-3 and TRBJ2-3; possibly TRBD2 for D (6 bases). The germline gives CDR1 SGHNT, CDR2 YENEEA. With 5 bases removed from V and 0 bases from J, the gap between germline ends came to 12 bases. The CDR3 contains 15 residues. CDR3 in amino acids: CASSGGVYSTDTQYF. CDR3 bases: TGTGCCAGCAGCGGCGGGGTTTATAGCACAGATACGCAGTATTTT.

J is TRBJ2-2 and V is TRBV7-2; tentatively, D is TRBD1 (6 bases). This CDR3 is built from 14 residues. Germline V gives CDR1 SGHTA, CDR2 FQGNSA. The V and J ends lost 5 bases and 4 bases respectively, with 11 bases between them. CDR3 region: CASSVQGFTGELFF. The CDR3 bases are TGTGCCAGCAGCGTTCAGGGGTTCACCGGGGAGCTGTTTTTT.

The V and J genes are TRBV2 and TRBJ1-1; weak D call: TRBD1 (6 bases). CDR3 length equals 13 residues. The germline V and J ends were trimmed by 7 bases and 1 base, with 10 bases remaining between them. CDR1 is SNHLY and CDR2 is FYNNEI in the germline V gene. This CDR3 is CASTLDRNTEAFF. CDR3 in DNA: TGTGCCAGCACCTTGGACAGGAACACTGAAGCTTTCTTT. Full variable domain (rest looked up from reference TRBV2 and TRBJ1-1): EPEVTQTPSHQVTQMGQEVILRCVPISNHLYFYWYRQILGQKVEFLVSFYNNEISEKSEIFDDQFSVERPDGSNFTLKIRSTKLEDSAMYFCASTLDRNTEAFFGQGTRLTVV.

The V call is TRBV4-3, the J call TRBJ2-3; 8 nucleotides agree with TRBD1. Looked up from germline, CDR1 is LGHNA and CDR2 is YSLEER. The CDR3 extends over 16 amino acids. V shed 0 bases and J 6 bases; nucleotides not matched to a gene: 8. The DNA of the CDR3 is TGCGCCAGCAGCCAAGATTTTGGGCGGGACAGGGATACGCAGTATTTT. Encoded protein: CASSQDFGRDRDTQYF.

The rearrangement joins TRBV9 to TRBJ1-1; 10 nucleotides agree with TRBD1. Germline V CDR1 and CDR2: SGDLS, YYNGEE. The V and J ends lost 0 bases and 1 base, in that order; junction bases with no gene match: 12. The CDR3 spans 19 residues. CDR3 bases: TGTGCCAGCAGCGTAGGTGCCCGGGACAGGGGCCATCCGAACACTGAAGCTTTCTTT. Protein sequence: CASSVGARDRGHPNTEAFF. Full variable domain (outside the CDR3, taken from reference TRBV9 and TRBJ1-1): DSGVTQTPKHLITATGQRVTLRCSPRSGDLSVYWYQQSLDQGLQFLIQYYNGEERAKGNILERFSAQQFPDLHSELNLSSLELGDSALYFCASSVGARDRGHPNTEAFFGQGTRLTVV.

The chain links TRBV6-6 to TRBJ2-2; no clear D. This CDR3 spans 14 amino acids. Per germline, CDR1 MNHNY and CDR2 SVGAGI (reference sequence). Trimming took 7 bases from V and 5 from J, leaving 14 bases between them. The CDR3 region has the DNA TGTGCCAGCACCCATGGGGAAGGGACCGGGGAGCTGTTTTTT. Translation: CASTHGEGTGELFF.

The CDR3 coding sequence is TGTGCCAGCAGCTTAGGGCGGGGTCTGAACACTGAAGCTTTCTTT. Its protein product is CASSLGRGLNTEAFF. The V gene is TRBV11-3, the J gene TRBJ1-1; D not resolved. CDR1 and CDR2 (germline): SGHNT, YENEEA. This CDR3 is 15 amino acids long. The V and J ends lost 1 base and 0 bases respectively, with 9 bases between them.

The gene calls are TRBV27 and TRBJ2-1; D perhaps matches TRBD1 (9 bases). This CDR3 has 19 residues. In germline, CDR1 is MNHEY, CDR2 SMNVEV (reference sequence). With 1 base removed from V and 7 bases from J, the gap between germline ends came to 26 bases. CDR3 sequence reads: CASSLYLSGGQGTGNEQFF. In DNA form, the CDR3 reads TGTGCCAGCAGTTTATATCTGAGCGGGGGACAGGGAACGGGGAATGAGCAGTTCTTC.

The chain joins TRBV27 to TRBJ2-5, with D hard to call. The V and J ends lost 5 bases and 3 bases respectively, with 10 bases between them. The CDR3 covers 13 residues. Germline V gene sequence: CDR1 MNHEY, CDR2 SMNVEV (reference sequence). The CDR3 reads CASSPRREETQYF. The DNA for the CDR3 is TGTGCCAGCAGTCCTCGGAGAGAAGAGACCCAGTACTTC.